This T cell receptor beta chain was documented in a study of blood T cell repertoires in COVID-19. The data were produced by immunoSEQ multiplex PCR, yet TCRdb's version contains in-frame clones alone and is incomplete. The sample gives under 35,000 clones, about 80% of which show up once; around a third is in the top ten. With 1 base removed from V and 2 bases from J, the gap between germline ends came to 9 bases. This CDR3 has 16 residues. Germline V gene lookup returns CDR1 SEHNR and CDR2 FQNEAQ (reference sequence). The receptor's source is a man older than 75 with acute or convalescent COVID-19. V and J are TRBV7-9 and TRBJ2-6; a weak D match, TRBD1 (5 bases). The sequenced sample was peripheral blood. The CDR3 coding sequence is TGTGCCAGCAGCTTAGGAAGGGGCACTGGGGCCAACGTCCTGACTTTC. This gives the protein CASSLGRGTGANVLTF.